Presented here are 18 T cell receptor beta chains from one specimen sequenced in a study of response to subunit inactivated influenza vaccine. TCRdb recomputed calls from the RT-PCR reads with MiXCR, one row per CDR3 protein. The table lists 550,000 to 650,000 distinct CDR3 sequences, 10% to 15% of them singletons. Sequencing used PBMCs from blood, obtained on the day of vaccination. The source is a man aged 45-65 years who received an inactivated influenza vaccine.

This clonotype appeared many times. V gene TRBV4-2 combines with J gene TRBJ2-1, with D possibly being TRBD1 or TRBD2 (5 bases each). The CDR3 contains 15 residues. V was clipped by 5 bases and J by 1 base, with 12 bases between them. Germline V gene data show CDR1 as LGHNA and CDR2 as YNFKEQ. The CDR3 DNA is TGTGCCAGCAGCGGTGGGACGTCATCCTACAATGAGCAGTTCTTC. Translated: CASSGGTSSYNEQFF.

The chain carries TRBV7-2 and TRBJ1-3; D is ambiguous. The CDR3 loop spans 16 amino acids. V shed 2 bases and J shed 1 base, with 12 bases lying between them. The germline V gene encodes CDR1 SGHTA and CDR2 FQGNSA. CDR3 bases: TGTGCCAGCAGCTTAAATCAAGGCGGATCTGGAAACACCATATATTTT. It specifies CASSLNQGGSGNTIYF.

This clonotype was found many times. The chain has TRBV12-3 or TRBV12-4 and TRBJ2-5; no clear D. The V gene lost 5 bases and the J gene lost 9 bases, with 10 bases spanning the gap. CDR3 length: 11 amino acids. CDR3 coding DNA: TGTGCCAGCAGTACTACTGGGGCCCAGTACTTC. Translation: CASSTTGAQYF.

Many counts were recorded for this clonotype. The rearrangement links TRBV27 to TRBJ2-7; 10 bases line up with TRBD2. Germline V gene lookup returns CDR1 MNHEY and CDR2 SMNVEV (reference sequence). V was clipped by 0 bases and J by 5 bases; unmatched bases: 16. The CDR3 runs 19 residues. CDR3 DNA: TGTGCCAGCAGTTTATCGAGGCTAGCGGGAGACAAAAATCTTGACGAGCAGTACTTC. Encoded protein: CASSLSRLAGDKNLDEQYF.

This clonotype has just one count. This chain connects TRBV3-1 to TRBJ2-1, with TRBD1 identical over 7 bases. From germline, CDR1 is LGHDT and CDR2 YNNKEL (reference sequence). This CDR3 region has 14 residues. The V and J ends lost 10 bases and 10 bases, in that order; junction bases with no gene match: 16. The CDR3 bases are TGTGCCACCCGCCGGGACAGTCAGCAATACGAGCAGTTCTTC. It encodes CATRRDSQQYEQFF.

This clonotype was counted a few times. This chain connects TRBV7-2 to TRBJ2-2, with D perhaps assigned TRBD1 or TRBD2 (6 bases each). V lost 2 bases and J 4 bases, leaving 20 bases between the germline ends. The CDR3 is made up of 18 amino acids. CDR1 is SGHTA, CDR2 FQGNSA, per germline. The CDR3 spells CASSLSGLGGWRTGELFF. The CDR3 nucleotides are TGTGCCAGCAGCTTAAGCGGTTTGGGGGGCTGGCGCACCGGGGAGCTGTTTTTT.

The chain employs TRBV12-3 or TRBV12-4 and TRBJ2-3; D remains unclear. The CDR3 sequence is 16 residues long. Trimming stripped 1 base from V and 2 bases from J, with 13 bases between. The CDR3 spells CASSLGPNGDTDTQYF. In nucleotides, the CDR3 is TGTGCCAGCAGTTTAGGTCCCAACGGAGACACAGATACGCAGTATTTT.

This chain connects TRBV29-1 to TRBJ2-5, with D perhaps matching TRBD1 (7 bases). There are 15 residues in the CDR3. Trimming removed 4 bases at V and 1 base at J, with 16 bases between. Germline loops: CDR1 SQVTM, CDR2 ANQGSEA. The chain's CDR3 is CSVGAAGGTQETQYF. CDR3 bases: TGCAGCGTTGGGGCTGCAGGGGGGACCCAAGAGACCCAGTACTTC.

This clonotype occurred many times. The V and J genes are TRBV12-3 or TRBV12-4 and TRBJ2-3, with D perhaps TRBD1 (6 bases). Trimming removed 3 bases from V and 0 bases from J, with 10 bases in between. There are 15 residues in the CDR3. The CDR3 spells CASSFGQPSTDTQYF. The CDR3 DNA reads TGTGCCAGCAGTTTCGGACAGCCGAGCACAGATACGCAGTATTTT.

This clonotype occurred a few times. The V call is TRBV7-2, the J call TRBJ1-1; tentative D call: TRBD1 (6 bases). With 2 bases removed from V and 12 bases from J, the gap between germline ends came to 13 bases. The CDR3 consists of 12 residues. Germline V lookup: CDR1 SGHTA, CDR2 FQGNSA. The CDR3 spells CASSLRVRGTFF. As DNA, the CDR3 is TGTGCCAGCAGCTTACGAGTCAGGGGCACTTTCTTT.

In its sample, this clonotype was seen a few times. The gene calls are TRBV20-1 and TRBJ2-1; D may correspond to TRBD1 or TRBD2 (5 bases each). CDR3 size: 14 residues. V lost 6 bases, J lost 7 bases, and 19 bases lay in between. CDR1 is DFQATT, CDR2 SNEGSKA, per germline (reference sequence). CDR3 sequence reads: CSALRGPTVNEQFF. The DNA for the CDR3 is TGCAGTGCCTTGAGGGGACCAACAGTAAATGAGCAGTTCTTC.

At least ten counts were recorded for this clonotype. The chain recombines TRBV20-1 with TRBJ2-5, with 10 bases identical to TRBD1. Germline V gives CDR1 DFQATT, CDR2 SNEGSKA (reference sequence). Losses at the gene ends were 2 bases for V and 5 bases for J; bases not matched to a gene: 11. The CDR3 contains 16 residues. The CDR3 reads CSARRMAGTGAETQYF. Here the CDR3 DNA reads TGCAGTGCTAGAAGGATGGCCGGGACAGGGGCGGAGACCCAGTACTTC.

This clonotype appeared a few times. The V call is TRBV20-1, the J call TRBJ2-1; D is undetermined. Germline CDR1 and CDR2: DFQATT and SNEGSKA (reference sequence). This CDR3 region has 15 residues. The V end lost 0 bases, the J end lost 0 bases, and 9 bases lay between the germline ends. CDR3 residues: CSARDGSRSYNEQFF. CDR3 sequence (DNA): TGCAGTGCTAGAGACGGCAGCCGCTCCTACAATGAGCAGTTCTTC.

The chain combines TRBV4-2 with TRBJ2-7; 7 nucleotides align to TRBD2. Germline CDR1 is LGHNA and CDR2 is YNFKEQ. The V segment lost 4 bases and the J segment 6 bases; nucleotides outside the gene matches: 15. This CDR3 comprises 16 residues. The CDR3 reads CASSPELVGGVPEQYF. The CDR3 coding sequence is TGTGCCAGCAGCCCAGAACTCGTGGGGGGGGTACCCGAGCAGTACTTC.

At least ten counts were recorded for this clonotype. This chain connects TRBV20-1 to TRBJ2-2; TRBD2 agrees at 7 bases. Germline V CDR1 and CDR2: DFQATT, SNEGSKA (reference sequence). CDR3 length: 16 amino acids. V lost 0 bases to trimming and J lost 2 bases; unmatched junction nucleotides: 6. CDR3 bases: TGCAGTGCTAGAGATGCGGCTAGCGGAAACACCGGGGAGCTGTTTTTT. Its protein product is CSARDAASGNTGELFF.

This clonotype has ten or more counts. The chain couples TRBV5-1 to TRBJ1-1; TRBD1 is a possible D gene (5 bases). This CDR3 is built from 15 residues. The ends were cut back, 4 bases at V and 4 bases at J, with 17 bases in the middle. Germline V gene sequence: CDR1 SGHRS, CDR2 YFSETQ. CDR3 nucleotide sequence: TGCGCCAGCAGCCTAGACCCGGTCGGGGGCACTGAAGCTTTCTTT. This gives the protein CASSLDPVGGTEAFF.

For the CDR3, the DNA is TGTGCCAGTAGTGCTACGGACAGGGAGGAACAGCCCCAGCATTTT. Translating it yields CASSATDREEQPQHF. The chain couples TRBV19 to TRBJ1-5; 8 bases match TRBD1. Losses at the gene ends were 5 bases for V and 7 bases for J; bases not matched to a gene: 10. Germline CDR1 reads LNHDA; CDR2 reads SQIVND (reference sequence). The CDR3 length is 15 residues.

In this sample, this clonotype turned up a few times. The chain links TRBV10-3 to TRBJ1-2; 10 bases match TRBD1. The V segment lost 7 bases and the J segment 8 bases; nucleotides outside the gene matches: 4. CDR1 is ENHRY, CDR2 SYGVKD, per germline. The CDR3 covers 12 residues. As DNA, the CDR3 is TGTGCCATCAAGGGACAGGGGAGCGGCTACACCTTC. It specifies CAIKGQGSGYTF.